These T cell receptor beta chains were read from a single sample in a study of immune cell composition in non-small cell lung cancer. Only in-frame clones appear in the TCRdb table, and some are missing; sequencing was by immunoSEQ multiplex PCR. In the table there are 2,000 or so clones, 70% to 85% of which are singletons. The specimen sequenced was non-adjacent lung tissue. The receptors shown here come from a human donor with non-small cell lung cancer. Each CDR3 is given with its conserved first and last residue. The D gene is left open where the match is weak. Part of the rows lack a size; the others show once, few, many or a class for expanded clones.

clone size	J gene	V gene	D gene	CDR3 protein	CDR3 DNA
NA	TRBJ1-2	TRBV14	NA	CASSQDAWPGYGYTF	TGTGCCAGCAGCCAAGATGCCTGGCCAGGGTATGGCTACACCTTC
NA	TRBJ1-4	TRBV5-8	TRBD1	CASGSGTGGLWNEKLFF	TGTGCCAGCGGTTCCGGGACAGGGGGCCTCTGGAATGAAAAACTGTTTTTT
NA	TRBJ1-5	TRBV6-1	NA	CASSEAGGNQPQHF	TGTGCCAGCAGCGAGGCAGGGGGCAATCAGCCCCAGCATTTT
NA	TRBJ1-1	TRBV7-9	NA	CASSLQGNTEAFF	TGTGCCAGCAGCTTACAGGGGAACACTGAAGCTTTCTTT
NA	TRBJ2-1	TRBV9	TRBD2	CASSPRGGGNNEQFF	TGTGCCAGCAGCCCCCGTGGGGGGGGGAACAATGAGCAGTTCTTC
NA	TRBJ2-1	TRBV29-1	TRBD2	CSALLPSGGYNEQFF	TGCAGCGCCCTGCTCCCTAGCGGGGGGTACAATGAGCAGTTCTTC
NA	TRBJ2-1	TRBV7-2	TRBD2	CASSLLAGGVPDSYNEQFF	TGTGCCAGCAGCTTACTAGCGGGAGGGGTTCCTGACTCCTACAATGAGCAGTTCTTC
NA	TRBJ2-5	TRBV7-3	NA	CASSLGPTGTQYF	TGTGCCAGCAGCTTGGGCCCAACAGGGACCCAGTACTTC
NA	TRBJ2-1	TRBV30	NA	CAWSPSSVYNEQFF	TGTGCCTGGTCGCCTTCGTCAGTATACAATGAGCAGTTCTTC
NA	TRBJ1-1	TRBV14	TRBD1	CASSQDAGTDTEAFF	TGTGCCAGCAGCCAAGACGCCGGGACAGATACTGAAGCTTTCTTT
NA	TRBJ2-3	TRBV19	NA	CASNVRETDTQYF	TGTGCCAGTAATGTGAGGGAGACAGATACGCAGTATTTT
few	TRBJ2-1	TRBV30	NA	CAAPGPLTDEQFF	TGTGCCGCCCCGGGTCCTCTCACCGATGAGCAGTTCTTC
NA	TRBJ2-7	TRBV7-2	TRBD1	CASSSTGGGEQYF	TGTGCCAGCAGCTCGACAGGGGGAGGAGAGCAGTACTTC
NA	TRBJ1-6	TRBV7-2	TRBD1	CASSLKRQGLSNSPLHF	TGTGCCAGCAGCTTAAAGCGACAGGGGCTCTCTAATTCACCCCTCCACTTT
NA	TRBJ2-5	TRBV7-2	TRBD2	CASSLYPRGLAGGETQYF	TGTGCCAGCAGCTTATACCCTAGGGGACTAGCGGGGGGGGAGACCCAGTACTTC
NA	TRBJ2-7	TRBV6-6	NA	CASSSNREQYF	TGTGCCAGCAGTTCAAACAGGGAGCAGTACTTC
NA	TRBJ2-5	TRBV7-2	TRBD2	CASSLAPPSSGGDQETQYF	TGTGCCAGCAGCTTAGCTCCTCCTTCTAGCGGGGGGGACCAAGAGACCCAGTACTTC
NA	TRBJ1-2	TRBV28	NA	CASSPWGGERIRYGYTF	TGTGCCAGCAGCCCCTGGGGAGGGGAGCGTATCCGCTATGGCTACACCTTC
few	TRBJ1-1	TRBV27	TRBD1	CATKDRARTEAFF	TGTGCCACTAAGGACAGGGCGAGGACTGAAGCTTTCTTT
once	TRBJ2-3	TRBV4-1	TRBD1	CASSVTGIDTDTQYF	TGCGCCAGCAGCGTGACAGGGATTGACACAGATACGCAGTATTTT
NA	TRBJ2-2	TRBV10-1	NA	CASSEQAGGELFF	TGCGCCAGCAGTGAGCAGGCGGGCGGGGAGCTGTTTTTT
NA	TRBJ2-5	TRBV7-2	NA	CASSLAGGPETQYF	TGTGCCAGCAGCTTAGCGGGGGGGCCAGAGACCCAGTACTTC
once	TRBJ2-6	TRBV19	NA	CASSIPGANVLTF	TGTGCCAGTAGTATCCCAGGGGCCAACGTCCTGACTTTC
NA	TRBJ1-2	TRBV18	NA	CASSRAALAYGYTF	TGTGCCAGCTCGCGGGCAGCGTTGGCTTATGGCTACACCTTC
NA	TRBJ1-5	TRBV5-8	NA	CASSNRGTYASQPQHF	TGTGCCAGCAGCAATAGGGGCACCTACGCATCTCAGCCCCAGCATTTT
NA	TRBJ2-7	TRBV5-1	TRBD2	CASTGGVNEQYF	TGCGCCTCGACGGGGGGAGTCAACGAGCAGTACTTC
NA	TRBJ1-5	TRBV19	TRBD1	CASSTGQVNQPQHF	TGTGCCAGTAGTACGGGACAGGTCAATCAGCCCCAGCATTTT
NA	TRBJ1-3	TRBV30	TRBD1	CAWSAQGARGNTIYF	TGTGCCTGGAGTGCACAGGGGGCGCGGGGAAACACCATATATTTT
few	TRBJ1-1	TRBV27	TRBD1	CASGTGGNTEAFF	TGTGCCAGCGGGACAGGGGGTAATACTGAAGCTTTCTTT
once	TRBJ2-6	TRBV18	TRBD1	CASSPLGGIGSGANVLTF	TGTGCCAGCTCACCCCTAGGGGGCATCGGCTCTGGGGCCAACGTCCTGACTTTC
NA	TRBJ1-5	TRBV15	NA	CATSRAFRGQLKHQPQHF	TGTGCCACCAGCAGAGCTTTTAGGGGACAACTAAAGCATCAGCCCCAGCATTTT
few	TRBJ1-6	TRBV7-9	NA	CASSLEQYNSPLHF	TGTGCCAGCAGCTTAGAACAGTATAATTCACCCCTCCACTTT
few	TRBJ2-3	TRBV5-8	TRBD1	CASSRSTGWSTDTQYF	TGTGCCAGCAGCCGATCGACAGGGTGGAGCACAGATACGCAGTATTTT
once	TRBJ1-1	TRBV5-4	NA	CASSLLSGTLNTEAFF	TGTGCCAGCAGCTTGCTTTCAGGGACATTGAACACTGAAGCTTTCTTT
once	TRBJ1-1	TRBV4-1	NA	CASSQDGSAGRNTEAFF	TGCGCCAGCAGCCAAGATGGTTCTGCGGGTAGGAACACTGAAGCTTTCTTT
NA	TRBJ2-7	TRBV2	NA	CATTLYEQYF	TGTGCCACCACTCTCTACGAGCAGTACTTC
once	TRBJ2-1	TRBV25-1	TRBD2	CASNRGGFVNEQFF	TGTGCCAGCAATCGCGGGGGTTTCGTCAATGAGCAGTTCTTC
NA	TRBJ2-1	TRBV19	TRBD2	CASSIDLRGGLNEQFF	TGTGCCAGTAGTATAGATCTGCGGGGGGGCCTAAATGAGCAGTTCTTC
NA	TRBJ1-3	TRBV28	NA	CASSLNGQSGNTIYF	TGTGCCAGCAGTTTGAACGGACAATCTGGAAACACCATATATTTT
NA	TRBJ2-7	TRBV7-2	TRBD2	CASSSPTSGEGTYEQYF	TGTGCCAGCAGCTCCCCGACCTCCGGGGAGGGGACCTACGAGCAGTACTTC
few	TRBJ1-2	TRBV27	TRBD1	CASRRQGGNYGYTF	TGTGCCAGCCGAAGACAGGGAGGAAACTATGGCTACACCTTC
NA	TRBJ1-1	TRBV9	NA	CASSVGASTEAFF	TGTGCCAGCAGCGTAGGAGCTTCCACTGAAGCTTTCTTT
NA	TRBJ1-1	TRBV7-2	NA	CASSFGRENTEAFF	TGTGCCAGCAGCTTCGGACGGGAGAACACTGAAGCTTTCTTT
NA	TRBJ1-2	TRBV5-1	TRBD1	CASSLEAGGAYGYTF	TGCGCCAGCAGCTTAGAGGCAGGGGGCGCCTATGGCTACACCTTC
NA	TRBJ2-2	TRBV5-1	NA	CASRRSTGEDTGELFF	TGCGCCAGCAGGAGATCTACAGGGGAGGACACCGGGGAGCTGTTTTTT
NA	TRBJ2-1	TRBV4-1	NA	CASSQGPSGLGDNEQFF	TGCGCCAGCAGCCAAGGTCCATCGGGACTGGGAGACAATGAGCAGTTCTTC
few	TRBJ1-2	TRBV10-2	NA	CASSETGTYGYTF	TGCGCCAGCAGTGAGACAGGGACCTATGGCTACACCTTC